Below, one T cell receptor beta chain is given with its context. The antigen remains undetermined. A multiplex PCR was run with 60 Vbeta primers and 13 Jbeta primers. TCRdb's copy holds only in-frame clones and misses some; the assay was immunoSEQ multiplex PCR. In the table there are about 140,000 clones, around three quarters of which are singletons. This CDR3 spans 14 amino acids. The germline gives CDR1 MNHNS, CDR2 SASEGT. V trimming: 6 bases; J trimming: 3 bases; junction bases outside the gene matches: 8. The data originate from a study of cytomegalovirus exposure and HLA in healthy donors. Findings and limits, study-wide: Segments of the TCR beta V type were, in most cases, productive about 90% or about 30% of the time in an earlier analysis. There were some V segments, including TRBV6-2 and TRBV6-3, excluded as indistinguishable.

Participants comprised healthy donors of bone marrow. The chain uses TRBV6-1 and TRBJ2-7; 7 nucleotides line up with TRBD2. The receptor was derived from a woman aged 40 to 55 in good health and CMV-seronegative. The sequenced material came from PBMCs. The CDR3 DNA is TGTGCCAGCAGGCGGGAGACATCGGTCTACGAGCAGTACTTC. Its protein is CASRRETSVYEQYF.